This TCR beta chain was captured by sequencing in a study of blood T cell repertoires in COVID-19. Some clones are missing from TCRdb's copy, which holds only in-frame ones; the method was immunoSEQ multiplex PCR. Of about 190,000 clones in the sample, approximately 84% are singletons; the top ten hold roughly 3%. CDR1 and CDR2 from the germline V gene are MNHEY and SVGAGI. V gave up 5 bases and J gave up 3 bases; unmatched junction bases: 6. CDR3 length equals 14 residues. This clonotype originated in a young woman who had recovered from COVID-19. Specimen: PBMCs or T cells enriched from blood (not recorded which). The J gene is TRBJ1-2, the V gene TRBV6-5, with 7 bases lining up with TRBD1. The CDR3 DNA reads TGTGCCAGCAGTCCACAGGGGACCTACTATGGCTACACCTTC. This codes for CASSPQGTYYGYTF.